What follows is one T cell receptor beta chain and its context. The table came from immunoSEQ multiplex PCR; TCRdb's copy has only in-frame clones and leaves some out. The sample shows about 1.4 million clones, roughly 97% of them seen only once. The sample is drawn from a study of shared clonotypes between healthy human individuals. The sample was naive CD4+ T cells sorted from blood. Subset here: CD45RA+ positively selected. The receptor was isolated from a man aged 30 to 39 in good health.

The CDR3 protein is CASSASRGNTEAFF. DNA for the CDR3: TGTGCCAGCAGCGCGAGCAGGGGGAACACTGAAGCTTTCTTT. This chain connects TRBV9 to TRBJ1-1, with a tentative D call TRBD1 (6 bases). This CDR3 region has 14 residues. From germline, CDR1 is SGDLS and CDR2 YYNGEE. V lost 3 bases to trimming and J lost 1 base, with 10 bases between them.